Each of the 14 T cell receptor beta chains below was sequenced from the same sample in a study of blood T cell repertoires in COVID-19. Data came from immunoSEQ multiplex PCR; TCRdb stores just in-frame clones and leaves some out. The sample lists roughly 260,000 clones, less than 90% seen once, with approximately 3.7% in the top ten. The sequenced sample consisted of peripheral blood. Receptors were obtained from a man aged 55 to 70 who had recovered from COVID-19.

The chain employs TRBV10-1 and TRBJ2-2; D not resolved. Germline-derived CDR1 and CDR2 are WNHNN and SYGVQD (reference sequence). CDR3 length: 12 amino acids. V dropped 8 bases and J dropped 7 bases, with 11 bases sitting between them. DNA for the CDR3: TGCGCCAGCCTCCTACTTGGCGGGGAGCTGTTTTTT. It encodes CASLLLGGELFF.

The V gene is TRBV10-1, the J gene TRBJ1-4, with 7 bases fitting TRBD1. J was trimmed by 7 bases and V by 0 bases; bases with no gene match: 8. The CDR3 totals 16 residues. Germline CDR1 WNHNN, CDR2 SYGVQD (reference sequence). The CDR3 region is CASSESWEGGGEKLFF. CDR3 nucleotides: TGCGCCAGCAGTGAGTCATGGGAAGGGGGCGGTGAAAAACTGTTTTTT.

This chain joins TRBV12-5 and TRBJ1-2; TRBD1 is a possible D gene (6 bases). The CDR3 contains 15 residues. Germline V lookup: CDR1 LGHNT, CDR2 FRNRAP. The ends were cut back, 6 bases at V and 8 bases at J, with 22 bases in the middle. The CDR3 loop is CASGPSGGPIRGYTF. The CDR3 DNA sequence: TGTGCTAGTGGACCCTCCGGGGGGCCCATCAGGGGCTACACCTTC.

The chain's CDR3 is CASSQGASGNTIYF. The DNA for the CDR3 is TGTGCCAGCAGCCAAGGGGCCTCTGGAAACACCATATATTTT. The chain carries TRBV7-9 and TRBJ1-3; D is possibly TRBD1 (5 bases). The CDR3 covers 14 residues. The ends were cut back, 5 bases at V and 0 bases at J, with 8 bases in the middle. CDR1 is SEHNR, CDR2 FQNEAQ, per germline (reference sequence).

The chain carries TRBV30 and TRBJ1-5, with TRBD1 as a possible D gene (5 bases). From germline, CDR1 is GTSNPN and CDR2 SVGIG (reference sequence). V shed 3 bases and J shed 4 bases, with 10 bases lying between them. There are 13 residues in the CDR3. In nucleotides, the CDR3 is TGTGCCTGGAGCGGCAGGGCAAATCAGCCCCAGCATTTT. This encodes CAWSGRANQPQHF.

V usage is TRBV9 and J usage is TRBJ2-7; D perhaps matches TRBD1 (6 bases). The CDR3 totals 14 residues. V dropped 4 bases and J dropped 2 bases, with 13 bases sitting between them. Germline assignment: CDR1 SGDLS and CDR2 YYNGEE. The CDR3 loop is CASSYTDRPYEQYF. The CDR3 region has the DNA TGTGCCAGCAGCTATACAGACAGGCCCTACGAGCAGTACTTC.

CDR3 in DNA: TGTGCCAGCAGCCCGACTTGGGGCAACACCGGGGAGCTGTTTTTT. Its translation: CASSPTWGNTGELFF. The chain is built from TRBV11-3 and TRBJ2-2; possible D gene TRBD1, 5 bases. Germline loops: CDR1 SGHNT, CDR2 YENEEA. V was shortened by 5 bases and J by 2 bases, with 12 bases between the two germline ends. The CDR3 is 15 residues long.

The chain recombines TRBV29-1 with TRBJ2-1; 7 bases map to TRBD2. V lost 7 bases to trimming and J lost 6 bases; unmatched junction nucleotides: 9. CDR1 SQVTM and CDR2 ANQGSEA come from the germline V gene. This CDR3 is 13 amino acids long. The CDR3 spells CSALSSGTNEQFF. The CDR3 coding sequence is TGCAGCGCCCTCTCCAGCGGGACCAATGAGCAGTTCTTC.

The chain couples TRBV18 to TRBJ2-7; 9 bases line up with TRBD2. Trimming cost V 1 base and J 4 bases; bases outside gene matches: 8. Per germline, CDR1 KGHSH and CDR2 LQKENI. CDR3 length: 16 residues. CDR3 coding DNA: TGTGCCAGCTCACCACAGAAGGCGGGGGGGTCTTACGAGCAGTACTTC. It encodes CASSPQKAGGSYEQYF.

The chain carries TRBV19 and TRBJ1-2; D unclear. CDR1 and CDR2 (germline): LNHDA, SQIVND (reference sequence). The CDR3 is 15 residues long. Trimming removed 5 bases from V and 4 bases from J, with 17 bases in between. DNA of the CDR3: TGTGCCAGTAGTGAGGGTGGGCAGCGTCCCTATGGCTACACCTTC. This encodes CASSEGGQRPYGYTF.

The chain is built from TRBV20-1 and TRBJ2-3, with 9 positions matching TRBD2. V lost 3 bases, J lost 0 bases, and 10 bases stayed unmatched. This CDR3 spans 17 amino acids. Germline V CDR1 and CDR2: DFQATT, SNEGSKA (reference sequence). The CDR3 sequence: CSASGLAGQTSTDTQYF. DNA for the CDR3: TGCAGTGCTAGTGGTCTAGCGGGGCAAACTAGCACAGATACGCAGTATTTT.

CDR3 protein: CASSSQGTSTDTQYF. In DNA, the CDR3 is TGTGCCAGCAGTTCACAGGGGACTAGCACAGATACGCAGTATTTT. V gene TRBV27 combines with J gene TRBJ2-3, with D possibly being TRBD1 (7 bases). V gave up 4 bases and J gave up 0 bases, with 11 bases separating them. The CDR3 is 15 residues long. From germline, CDR1 is MNHEY and CDR2 SMNVEV (reference sequence).

The J gene is TRBJ1-6, the V gene TRBV30; 7 nucleotides agree with TRBD1. CDR1 is GTSNPN, CDR2 SVGIG, per germline (reference sequence). Trimming removed 1 base from V and 6 bases from J; junction bases left unmatched: 9. The CDR3 covers 16 residues. In nucleotides, the CDR3 is TGTGCCTGGAGTGCCAATACGGGACAGATTAATTCACCCCTCCACTTT. Translating gives CAWSANTGQINSPLHF.

The table lists this clone with a count of one. V gene TRBV6-1 combines with J gene TRBJ2-4; 9 nucleotides align to TRBD2. The germline CDR1 and CDR2 sequences are MNHNS and SASEGT. J gave up 15 bases and V 2 bases, and 17 bases lay outside the gene matches. The CDR3 contains 16 residues. The CDR3 loop reads CASSEMSSGGTPRVYF. The CDR3 bases are TGTGCCAGCAGTGAAATGAGTAGCGGGGGAACCCCAAGGGTGTACTTC.